What follows are 28 T cell receptor beta chains derived from one specimen sequenced in a study of beta chain features in type 1 diabetes. The investigators reverse transcribed all of the isolated RNA, so they sequenced expressed TCRB transcripts. Data came from immunoSEQ multiplex PCR; TCRdb stores just in-frame clones and leaves some out. Of about 360,000 clones in the sample, 10% to 15% are singletons; the top ten hold under 0.02%. Material for sequencing was naive CD4+ T cells from blood. These receptor sequences come from a young man in good health.

This clone was seen only a few times. This sequence joins TRBV4-3 and TRBJ2-1; 7 bases are shared with TRBD2. Germline CDR1 LGHNA, CDR2 YSLEER. J gave up 8 bases and V 0 bases, and 10 bases lay outside the gene matches. The CDR3 is made up of 16 amino acids. CDR3 loop: CASSQDRWEGLDEQFF. DNA of the CDR3: TGCGCCAGCAGCCAAGATAGGTGGGAGGGCCTCGATGAGCAGTTCTTC.

The rearrangement joins TRBV19 to TRBJ2-3; 10 bases align to TRBD1. Trimming took 5 bases from V and 8 from J; bases not matched to a gene: 7. The CDR3 sequence is 14 residues long. CDR1 and CDR2 (germline): LNHDA, SQIVND (reference sequence). The DNA of the CDR3 is TGTGCCAGTAGTCCGGGACAGGGGCTAGTTACGCAGTATTTT. This translates into CASSPGQGLVTQYF. Looking up the rest from reference TRBV19 and TRBJ2-3 gives the full variable domain: DGGITQSPKYLFRKEGQNVTLSCEQNLNHDAMYWYRQDPGQGLRLIYYSQIVNDFQKGDIAEGYSVSREKKESFPLTVTSAQKNPTAFYLCASSPGQGLVTQYFGPGTRLTVL.

V and J are TRBV15 and TRBJ2-3, with TRBD2 matching over 9 bases. V lost 0 bases to trimming and J lost 13 bases; unmatched junction nucleotides: 8. The CDR3 is 14 residues long. Per germline, CDR1 LNHNV and CDR2 YYDKDF (reference sequence). CDR3 sequence (DNA): TGTGCCACCAGCAGAGATCTTGGCGGGGGGGTGAAGTATTTT. It codes for CATSRDLGGGVKYF.

V is TRBV7-9 and J is TRBJ2-7; TRBD2 aligns across 8 bases. With 1 base clipped from V and 5 bases from J, the junction kept 7 bases outside the gene matches. Germline V gene lookup returns CDR1 SEHNR and CDR2 FQNEAQ (reference sequence). The CDR3 loop spans 15 amino acids. CDR3 loop: CASSLGLARTDEQYF. The CDR3 DNA is TGTGCCAGCAGCTTAGGACTAGCGCGAACGGACGAGCAGTACTTC.

This clone turned up a few times. This chain connects TRBV29-1 to TRBJ2-5; D is possibly TRBD1 (6 bases). Between the trimmed V and J ends, which lost 2 bases and 0 bases, there was a span of 16 bases. Germline CDR1 and CDR2: SQVTM and ANQGSEA. The CDR3 is made up of 16 amino acids. The CDR3 spells CSVENRVGDYQETQYF. The CDR3 coding sequence is TGCAGCGTTGAAAACAGGGTAGGCGATTACCAAGAGACCCAGTACTTC.

The chain links TRBV7-2 to TRBJ2-7; TRBD2 matches 13 bases. This CDR3 has 14 residues. Germline CDR1 reads SGHTA; CDR2 reads FQGNSA. With V trimmed by 4 bases and J by 4 bases, 1 base remained unmatched. The CDR3 DNA follows: TGTGCCAGCAGCTCGGGACTAGCGGGGTACGAGCAGTACTTC. Its protein is CASSSGLAGYEQYF.

The chain joins TRBV28 to TRBJ2-1, with D possibly TRBD2 on 6 matching bases. V was cut by 10 bases and J by 4 bases, with 11 bases left in between. CDR3 length: 12 amino acids. Germline CDR1 and CDR2: MDHEN and SYDVKM. The CDR3 protein is CATSARYNEQFF. CDR3 bases: TGTGCCACTAGCGCCCGGTACAATGAGCAGTTCTTC.

This clone was counted between two and nine times. Other DNA sequences within the sample encode an identical CDR3. The chain links TRBV7-9 to TRBJ1-2; 8 bases fit TRBD1. The CDR3 contains 14 residues. The germline CDR1 and CDR2 sequences are SEHNR and FQNEAQ (reference sequence). V was clipped by 5 bases and J by 4 bases; unmatched bases: 6. DNA of the CDR3: TGTGCCAGCAGCCCCCGACAGGGGAGCTATGGCTACACCTTC. As protein: CASSPRQGSYGYTF.

The sample holds a few counts of this clone. The chain is built from TRBV30 and TRBJ1-2, with 8 bases aligning to TRBD1. Germline CDR1 and CDR2: GTSNPN and SVGIG (reference sequence). J lost 7 bases, V lost 2 bases, and 6 bases had no gene match. The CDR3 consists of 13 residues. CDR3 bases: TGTGCCTGGAGTTATGGACAGGGCTCTGGCTACACCTTC. As protein: CAWSYGQGSGYTF. The full variable domain, its missing parts supplied by reference TRBV30 and TRBJ1-2, is SQTIHQWPATLVQPVGSPLSLECTVEGTSNPNLYWYRQAAGRGLQLLFYSVGIGQISSEVPQNLSASRPQDRQFILSSKKLLLSDSGFYLCAWSYGQGSGYTFGSGTRLTVV.

This clone came up a few times. CDR3 DNA sequence: TGTGCCAGCAGCCGAGCCCGGAATCAGCCCCAGCATTTT. Its translation: CASSRARNQPQHF. The rearrangement links TRBV7-2 to TRBJ1-5; D is uncertain. Germline CDR1 SGHTA, CDR2 FQGNSA. CDR3 length equals 13 residues. Trimming removed 5 bases at V and 4 bases at J, with 9 bases between.

This clone was picked up a small number of times. The chain employs TRBV29-1 and TRBJ2-7; D might be TRBD2 (6 bases). The V and J ends lost 4 bases and 3 bases respectively, with 13 bases between them. The CDR3 has 13 amino acids. CDR1 and CDR2 from the germline V gene are SQVTM and ANQGSEA. The CDR3 sequence is CSVVIGGNYEQYF. DNA of the CDR3: TGCAGCGTTGTCATTGGGGGGAACTACGAGCAGTACTTC.

This chain connects TRBV5-1 to TRBJ1-6; the match to TRBD1 covers 7 bases. Germline loops: CDR1 SGHRS, CDR2 YFSETQ. The CDR3 sequence is 14 residues long. V was pared by 3 bases and J by 7 bases, with 4 bases of the junction left unmatched. DNA of the CDR3: TGCGCCAGCAGCTCCGGGACAGAGAATTCACCCCTCCACTTT. Protein product: CASSSGTENSPLHF.

V usage is TRBV4-3 and J usage is TRBJ2-5; weak D call: TRBD2 (6 bases). The CDR3 is made up of 15 amino acids. V was trimmed by 0 bases and J by 5 bases, leaving 13 bases between them. Germline CDR1 reads LGHNA; CDR2 reads YSLEER. DNA for the CDR3: TGCGCCAGCAGCCAAGATTCGGGAGTGGGGGAGACCCAGTACTTC. Its protein product is CASSQDSGVGETQYF.

This clone has more than one count but fewer than ten. The V gene is TRBV28, the J gene TRBJ2-2; 7 nucleotides align to TRBD2. CDR3 size: 16 residues. V shed 3 bases and J 6 bases; nucleotides not matched to a gene: 10. Germline CDR1 MDHEN, CDR2 SYDVKM. The CDR3 DNA follows: TGTGCCAGCAGTTTCCAGGCAACGGGAGGATCCGGGGAGCTGTTTTTT. Translating gives CASSFQATGGSGELFF.

This clone appeared a few times. The chain couples TRBV29-1 to TRBJ2-3, with 10 bases that match TRBD2. The CDR3 consists of 15 residues. V lost 3 bases to trimming and J lost 4 bases; unmatched junction nucleotides: 7. The V gene's germline CDR1 is SQVTM and CDR2 ANQGSEA. The CDR3 nucleotides read TGCAGCGTTGATACGGCTAGCGGGAGTTCAGATACGCAGTATTTT. Translation gives CSVDTASGSSDTQYF.

This chain links TRBV14 with TRBJ1-2; D might be TRBD1 (5 bases). V was clipped by 4 bases and J by 2 bases, with 8 bases between them. From germline, CDR1 is SGHDN and CDR2 FVKESK. CDR3 size: 13 residues. Written as DNA, the CDR3 is TGTGCCAGCAGCCCGGACATGAACTATGGCTACACCTTC. Residues: CASSPDMNYGYTF.

This clone was detected a few times. CDR3 loop: CASSLLSGGANTGELFF. CDR3 DNA sequence: TGTGCCAGCAGCCTGCTTAGCGGGGGGGCGAACACCGGGGAGCTGTTTTTT. This chain links TRBV9 with TRBJ2-2, with TRBD2 identical over 11 bases. The V gene's germline CDR1 is SGDLS and CDR2 YYNGEE. The CDR3 extends over 17 amino acids. Losses at the gene ends were 4 bases for V and 0 bases for J; bases not matched to a gene: 5.

As concerns this clone: This sample includes further DNA sequences coding for the same CDR3. This chain connects TRBV4-2 to TRBJ2-2; no firm D call. The CDR3 is 15 residues long. Germline lookup yields CDR1 LGHNA and CDR2 YNFKEQ. The V end lost 1 base, the J end lost 2 bases, and 8 bases lay between the germline ends. CDR3 sequence: CASSQAAGNTGELFF. CDR3 nucleotide sequence: TGTGCCAGCAGCCAAGCAGCAGGAAACACCGGGGAGCTGTTTTTT.

Only a few counts were recorded for this clone. The chain has TRBV9 and TRBJ1-5; D unresolved. Trimming shortened V by 0 bases and J by 3 bases, and 7 bases separated the two germline ends. Germline-derived CDR1 and CDR2 are SGDLS and YYNGEE. This CDR3 spans 14 amino acids. The CDR3 sequence: CASSVDGTNQPQHF. In nucleotides, the CDR3 is TGTGCCAGCAGCGTAGACGGTACCAATCAGCCCCAGCATTTT.

This rearrangement joins TRBV6-6 to TRBJ2-7, with TRBD2 matching 13 bases. V was pared by 6 bases and J by 6 bases, with 8 bases of the junction left unmatched. CDR1 MNHNY and CDR2 SVGAGI come from the germline V gene (reference sequence). The CDR3 has 15 amino acids. Here the CDR3 reads CASSSAGLAGLEQYF. CDR3 in DNA: TGTGCCAGCAGCTCGGCGGGACTAGCGGGACTCGAGCAGTACTTC.

This clone came up a few times. The V call is TRBV10-2, the J call TRBJ1-1; 8 positions match TRBD1. The germline gives CDR1 WSHSY, CDR2 SAAADI. Losses at the gene ends were 0 bases for V and 5 bases for J; bases not matched to a gene: 17. The CDR3 has 19 residues. CDR3 sequence (DNA): TGCGCCAGCAGTGAGTCCACGTTTACCGGGACAGGACGATGGACTGAAGCTTTCTTT. Its protein is CASSESTFTGTGRWTEAFF.

This clone occurred a few times. The J gene is TRBJ1-1, the V gene TRBV28; tentative D call: TRBD1 (6 bases). Looked up from germline, CDR1 is MDHEN and CDR2 is SYDVKM. The ends were cut back, 5 bases at V and 1 base at J, with 14 bases in the middle. CDR3 size: 15 residues. CDR3 residues: CASSPSPTGNTEAFF. The DNA for the CDR3 is TGTGCCAGCAGTCCATCTCCGACAGGGAACACTGAAGCTTTCTTT.

This clone was seen only a few times. CDR3 protein: CASSQDHRPGGTANYGYTF. The DNA for the CDR3 is TGTGCCAGCAGCCAAGATCATCGGCCCGGTGGGACAGCGAACTATGGCTACACCTTC. The rearrangement joins TRBV4-2 to TRBJ1-2, with 7 positions matching TRBD1. Trimming removed 0 bases from V and 2 bases from J; junction bases left unmatched: 15. The CDR3 length is 19 residues. CDR1 is LGHNA and CDR2 is YNFKEQ in the germline V gene.

The V gene is TRBV6-5, the J gene TRBJ2-1; D might be TRBD2 (5 bases). The CDR3 is 12 residues long. The V and J ends lost 5 bases and 7 bases respectively, with 9 bases between them. Looked up from germline, CDR1 is MNHEY and CDR2 is SVGAGI. The CDR3 DNA follows: TGTGCCAGCAGTCCGCAGCGGAATGAGCAGTTCTTC. Translating it yields CASSPQRNEQFF.

In its sample, this clone was seen a few times. The chain uses TRBV7-6 and TRBJ2-3; no reliable D call. Trimming removed 6 bases from V and 6 bases from J, with 13 bases in between. The CDR3 sequence is 13 residues long. Germline V gene sequence: CDR1 SGHVS, CDR2 FNYEAQ. CDR3 sequence (DNA): TGTGCCAGCAGATTACACCCCGGGGATACGCAGTATTTT. This gives the protein CASRLHPGDTQYF.

V gene TRBV5-6 combines with J gene TRBJ2-7, with TRBD2 as a possible D gene (5 bases). In germline, CDR1 is SGHDT, CDR2 YYEEEE. Trimming removed 0 bases from V and 2 bases from J, with 15 bases in between. The CDR3 loop spans 16 amino acids. In nucleotides, the CDR3 is TGTGCCAGCAGCTTGGCCAAAGGACTCCGAACCTACGAGCAGTACTTC. Protein: CASSLAKGLRTYEQYF. The complete variable domain, with remaining parts taken from reference TRBV5-6 and TRBJ2-7, reads DAGVTQSPTHLIKTRGQQVTLRCSPKSGHDTVSWYQQALGQGPQFIFQYYEEEERQRGNFPDRFSGHQFPNYSSELNVNALLLGDSALYLCASSLAKGLRTYEQYFGPGTRLTVT.

This CDR3 reads CASRGGLYEQYF. The CDR3 DNA sequence: TGTGCCAGCAGGGGGGGTCTCTACGAGCAGTACTTC. This chain uses TRBV28 with TRBJ2-7, with D possibly TRBD2 on 6 matching bases. Looked up from germline, CDR1 is MDHEN and CDR2 is SYDVKM. Between the trimmed V and J ends, which lost 6 bases and 3 bases, there was a span of 9 bases. The CDR3 length is 12 residues. Full variable domain (rest looked up from reference TRBV28 and TRBJ2-7): DVKVTQSSRYLVKRTGEKVFLECVQDMDHENMFWYRQDPGLGLRLIYFSYDVKMKEKGDIPEGYSVSREKKERFSLILESASTNQTSMYLCASRGGLYEQYFGPGTRLTVT.

The V gene is TRBV28, the J gene TRBJ1-4; no clear D. Trimming shortened V by 5 bases and J by 0 bases, and 7 bases separated the two germline ends. The CDR3 runs 14 residues. The germline CDR1 and CDR2 sequences are MDHEN and SYDVKM. CDR3 nucleotides: TGTGCCAGCAGTCCTTATTCAACTAATGAAAAACTGTTTTTT. This gives the protein CASSPYSTNEKLFF. Full variable domain (remainder filled in from reference TRBV28 and TRBJ1-4): DVKVTQSSRYLVKRTGEKVFLECVQDMDHENMFWYRQDPGLGLRLIYFSYDVKMKEKGDIPEGYSVSREKKERFSLILESASTNQTSMYLCASSPYSTNEKLFFGSGTQLSVL.